These 16 T cell receptor beta chains were all obtained from the same sample, sequenced in a study of T cell repertoires in cytomegalovirus infection. MiXCR was run by TCRdb on the reads, yielding one entry per CDR3 protein. The data show almost 300,000 distinct CDR3 sequences, 9.6% seen once. The sample consisted of PBMCs. These receptors were obtained from a human donor in good health (CMV status not recorded). Some clones in this sample may be carry-over from other donors' samples.

The table lists this clonotype with many counts. This chain connects TRBV28 to TRBJ1-6, with a weak D call TRBD1 (5 bases). The CDR3 extends over 13 amino acids. Germline CDR1 reads MDHEN; CDR2 reads SYDVKM. Trimming pared 6 bases from V and 15 bases from J, leaving 18 bases between. The CDR3 sequence is CASRPTALPILHF. The CDR3 coding sequence is TGTGCCAGCAGACCGACAGCCCTGCCAATCCTCCACTTT.

Ten or more counts support this clonotype. The V call is TRBV20-1, the J call TRBJ1-2; D is perhaps TRBD1 (6 bases). V was shortened by 1 base and J by 1 base, with 13 bases between the two germline ends. The CDR3 has 15 amino acids. From germline, CDR1 is DFQATT and CDR2 SNEGSKA (reference sequence). CDR3 sequence reads: CSARVSGEGNYGYTF. CDR3 DNA: TGCAGTGCTAGAGTATCAGGGGAGGGTAACTATGGCTACACCTTC.

The chain has TRBV12-3 or TRBV12-4 and TRBJ2-2, with D maybe TRBD1 (6 bases). The V end was cut by 8 bases, the J end by 3 bases, with 13 bases between. The CDR3 is made up of 14 amino acids. CDR3 sequence reads: CASAPGAHTGELFF. The CDR3 DNA follows: TGTGCCAGCGCACCAGGGGCCCACACCGGGGAGCTGTTTTTT.

This clonotype has just a few counts. J is TRBJ1-6 and V is TRBV5-6, with no clear D. Between the trimmed V and J ends, which lost 0 bases and 0 bases, there was a span of 10 bases. Germline V gives CDR1 SGHDT, CDR2 YYEEEE. This CDR3 contains 17 residues. CDR3 DNA sequence: TGTGCCAGCAGCTTGGGAGACCCGAGCTCCTATAATTCACCCCTCCACTTT. This translates into CASSLGDPSSYNSPLHF. Filled out from reference TRBV5-6 and TRBJ1-6, the complete variable domain reads DAGVTQSPTHLIKTRGQQVTLRCSPKSGHDTVSWYQQALGQGPQFIFQYYEEEERQRGNFPDRFSGHQFPNYSSELNVNALLLGDSALYLCASSLGDPSSYNSPLHFGNGTRLTVT.

This clonotype was seen ten or more times. This chain uses TRBV28 with TRBJ2-1; 7 nucleotides match TRBD1. This CDR3 is 14 amino acids long. V lost 5 bases to trimming and J lost 6 bases; unmatched junction nucleotides: 7. CDR1 MDHEN and CDR2 SYDVKM come from the germline V gene. CDR3 nucleotide sequence: TGTGCCAGCAGTCCGACAGGGTTGGGCAATGAGCAGTTCTTC. Its protein product is CASSPTGLGNEQFF.

The table lists this clonotype with many counts. J is TRBJ1-5 and V is TRBV12-3 or TRBV12-4; no definite D call. Trimming cost V 7 bases and J 4 bases, with 11 bases left between them. This CDR3 is built from 13 residues. In DNA, the CDR3 is TGTGCCAGCAATCCGAACCAGAATCAGCCCCAGCATTTT. Its translation is CASNPNQNQPQHF.

This clonotype was observed at least ten times. V is TRBV5-1 and J is TRBJ2-1; D gene uncertain. Germline loops: CDR1 SGHRS, CDR2 YFSETQ. Trimming took off 4 bases at V and 1 base at J, with 9 bases between the two ends. The CDR3 has 14 amino acids. The CDR3 loop reads CASSIWDSYNEQFF. In DNA form, the CDR3 reads TGCGCCAGCAGCATTTGGGATTCCTACAATGAGCAGTTCTTC.

This chain joins TRBV20-1 and TRBJ2-1; D perhaps matches TRBD2 (5 bases). The CDR3 is 14 residues long. Per the germline V gene, CDR1 is DFQATT and CDR2 is SNEGSKA (reference sequence). Trimming took off 4 bases at V and 4 bases at J, with 14 bases between the two ends. The CDR3 DNA sequence: TGCAGTGCTACCGGACTTGAAGGATACAATGAGCAGTTCTTC. Translation gives CSATGLEGYNEQFF.

Remarks on this clonotype: Being one base from a much bigger clone, this may be a read error. The chain links TRBV12-5 to TRBJ1-1; the D gene is possibly TRBD1 (5 bases). The CDR3 runs to 15 residues. The germline gives CDR1 LGHNT, CDR2 FRNRAP. CDR3: CASGLVLRGVNESFF. Written as DNA, the CDR3 is TGTGCTAGTGGTTTGGTACTTCGGGGGGTGAATGAATCTTTCTTT.

The sample holds a few counts of this clonotype. V usage is TRBV12-3 or TRBV12-4 and J usage is TRBJ1-5; D gene ambiguous. The CDR3 loop spans 11 amino acids. V was cut by 3 bases and J by 15 bases, with 12 bases left in between. CDR3 nucleotides: TGTGCCAGCAGTTTCGGACGGTTCCCGCATTTT. Residues: CASSFGRFPHF.

This clonotype was found many times. This chain joins TRBV28 and TRBJ2-7; 7 nucleotides agree with TRBD1. The V and J ends lost 5 bases and 5 bases, in that order; junction bases with no gene match: 3. From germline, CDR1 is MDHEN and CDR2 SYDVKM. The CDR3 covers 12 residues. The CDR3 spells CASSTGDHEQYF. The CDR3 coding sequence is TGTGCCAGCAGTACAGGGGACCACGAGCAGTACTTC. The full variable domain, rest sourced from reference TRBV28 and TRBJ2-7, is DVKVTQSSRYLVKRTGEKVFLECVQDMDHENMFWYRQDPGLGLRLIYFSYDVKMKEKGDIPEGYSVSREKKERFSLILESASTNQTSMYLCASSTGDHEQYFGPGTRLTVT.

There are many counts of this clonotype. The V and J genes are TRBV20-1 and TRBJ2-3; D is ambiguous. CDR1 is DFQATT and CDR2 is SNEGSKA in the germline V gene (reference sequence). CDR3 length equals 12 residues. The V gene lost 5 bases and the J gene lost 1 base, with 7 bases spanning the gap. For the CDR3, the DNA is TGCAGTGCTGCCGGAGGCACAGATACGCAGTATTTT. Protein sequence: CSAAGGTDTQYF.

This clonotype has a count of ten or more. This CDR3 is CASKGGRNTEAFF. DNA of the CDR3: TGTGCCAGCAAAGGGGGCAGGAACACTGAAGCTTTCTTT. V usage is TRBV12-3 or TRBV12-4 and J usage is TRBJ1-1; 7 nucleotides align to TRBD1. There are 13 residues in the CDR3. V lost 7 bases to trimming and J lost 1 base; unmatched junction nucleotides: 3.

This clonotype was observed a few times. This sequence joins TRBV7-9 and TRBJ2-2; the match to TRBD1 covers 7 bases. The CDR3 consists of 15 residues. The J segment lost 7 bases and the V segment lost 5 bases, leaving 10 bases of the junction unmatched. CDR1 and CDR2 from the germline V gene are SEHNR and FQNEAQ (reference sequence). This CDR3 reads CASSTDREWGGELFF. DNA for the CDR3: TGTGCCAGCAGCACCGACAGGGAATGGGGCGGGGAGCTGTTTTTT.

This clonotype was seen many times. CDR3 loop: CSAREGSRNTGELFF. In nucleotides, the CDR3 is TGCAGTGCCAGGGAGGGGTCCAGGAACACCGGGGAGCTGTTTTTT. The rearrangement links TRBV20-1 to TRBJ2-2, with 7 nucleotides matching TRBD2. This CDR3 region has 15 residues. CDR1 is DFQATT, CDR2 SNEGSKA, per germline (reference sequence). V lost 6 bases, J lost 1 base, and 8 bases stayed unmatched.

This chain uses TRBV4-2 with TRBJ1-5; 9 bases align to TRBD1. This CDR3 has 18 residues. Germline V lookup: CDR1 LGHNA, CDR2 YNFKEQ. Trimming cost V 3 bases and J 4 bases; bases outside gene matches: 13. The CDR3 loop reads CASSHLYMGQGTNQPQHF. The DNA for the CDR3 is TGTGCCAGCAGCCATCTGTATATGGGACAGGGAACAAATCAGCCCCAGCATTTT.